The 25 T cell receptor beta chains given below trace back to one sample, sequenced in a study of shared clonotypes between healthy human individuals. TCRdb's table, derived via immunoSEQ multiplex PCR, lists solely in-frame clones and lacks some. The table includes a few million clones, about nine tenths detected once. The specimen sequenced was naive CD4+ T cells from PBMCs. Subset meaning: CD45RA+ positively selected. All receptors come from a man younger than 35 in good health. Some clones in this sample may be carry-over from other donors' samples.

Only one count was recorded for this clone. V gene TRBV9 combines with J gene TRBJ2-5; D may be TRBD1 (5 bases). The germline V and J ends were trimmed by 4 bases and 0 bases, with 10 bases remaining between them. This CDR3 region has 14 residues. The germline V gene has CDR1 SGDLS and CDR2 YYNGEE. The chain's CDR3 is CASSQTGYQETQYF. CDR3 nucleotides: TGTGCCAGCAGCCAAACAGGATACCAAGAGACCCAGTACTTC.

CDR3: CASSDGAKNIQYF. The CDR3 bases are TGTGCCAGCAGCGACGGCGCCAAAAACATTCAGTACTTC. The chain recombines TRBV9 with TRBJ2-4; D gene uncertain. Germline V gene lookup returns CDR1 SGDLS and CDR2 YYNGEE. V was cut by 3 bases and J by 1 base, with 5 bases left in between. The CDR3 sequence is 13 residues long.

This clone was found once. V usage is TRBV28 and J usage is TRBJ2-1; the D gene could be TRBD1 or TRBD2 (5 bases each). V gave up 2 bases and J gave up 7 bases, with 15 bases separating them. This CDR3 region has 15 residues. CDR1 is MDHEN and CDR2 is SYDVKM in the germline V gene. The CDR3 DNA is TGTGCCAGCAGTTTAAAGAAGCGAGGGGATAATGAGCAGTTCTTC. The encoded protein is CASSLKKRGDNEQFF.

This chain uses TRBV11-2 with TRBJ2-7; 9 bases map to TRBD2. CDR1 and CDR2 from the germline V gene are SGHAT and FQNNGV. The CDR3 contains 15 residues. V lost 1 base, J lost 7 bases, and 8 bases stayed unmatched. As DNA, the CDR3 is TGTGCCAGCAGCTTAGGTTTTGGACTAGCGACTGAGCAGTACTTC. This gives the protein CASSLGFGLATEQYF.

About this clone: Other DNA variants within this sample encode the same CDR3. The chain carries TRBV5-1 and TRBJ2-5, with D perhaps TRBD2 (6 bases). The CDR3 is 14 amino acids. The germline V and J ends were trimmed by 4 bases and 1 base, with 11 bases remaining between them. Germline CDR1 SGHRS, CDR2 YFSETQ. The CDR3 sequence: CASSPPGLQETQYF. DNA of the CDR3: TGCGCCAGCAGCCCCCCGGGACTCCAAGAGACCCAGTACTTC.

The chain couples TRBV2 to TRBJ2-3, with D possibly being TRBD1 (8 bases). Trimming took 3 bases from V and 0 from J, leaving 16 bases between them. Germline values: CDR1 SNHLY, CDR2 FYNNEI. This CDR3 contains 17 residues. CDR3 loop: CASSDRNRGGSTDTQYF. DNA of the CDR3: TGTGCCAGCAGTGACCGGAACAGGGGGGGCAGCACAGATACGCAGTATTTT.

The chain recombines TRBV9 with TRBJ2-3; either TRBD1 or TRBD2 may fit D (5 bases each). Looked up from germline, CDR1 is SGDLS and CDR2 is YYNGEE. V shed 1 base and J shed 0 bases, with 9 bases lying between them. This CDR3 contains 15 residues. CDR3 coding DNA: TGTGCCAGCAGCGTATACGGGGCTAGCACAGATACGCAGTATTTT. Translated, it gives CASSVYGASTDTQYF.

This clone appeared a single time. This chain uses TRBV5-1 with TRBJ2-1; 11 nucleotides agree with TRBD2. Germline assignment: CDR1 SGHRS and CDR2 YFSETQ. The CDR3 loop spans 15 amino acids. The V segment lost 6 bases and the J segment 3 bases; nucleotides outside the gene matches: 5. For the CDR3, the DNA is TGCGCCAGCATCCGACTAGCGGGAAGCTACAATGAGCAGTTCTTC. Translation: CASIRLAGSYNEQFF.

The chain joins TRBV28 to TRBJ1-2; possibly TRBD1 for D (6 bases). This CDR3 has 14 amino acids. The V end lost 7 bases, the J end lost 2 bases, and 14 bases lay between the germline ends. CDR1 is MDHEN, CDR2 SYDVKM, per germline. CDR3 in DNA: TGTGCCAGCATTCGGGACAACGGCAACTATGGCTACACCTTC. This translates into CASIRDNGNYGYTF.

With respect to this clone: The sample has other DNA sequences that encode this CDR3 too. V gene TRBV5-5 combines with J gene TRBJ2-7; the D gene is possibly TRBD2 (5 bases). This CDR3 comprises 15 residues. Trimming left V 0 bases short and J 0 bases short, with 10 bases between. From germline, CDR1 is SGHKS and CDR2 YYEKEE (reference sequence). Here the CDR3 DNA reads TGTGCCAGCAGCTTGGGTTCTGGGAGCTCCTACGAGCAGTACTTC. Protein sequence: CASSLGSGSSYEQYF.

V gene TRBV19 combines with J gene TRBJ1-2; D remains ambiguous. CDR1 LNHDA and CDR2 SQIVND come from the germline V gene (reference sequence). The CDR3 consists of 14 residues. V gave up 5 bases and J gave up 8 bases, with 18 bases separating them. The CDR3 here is CASSVPPPGRGYTF. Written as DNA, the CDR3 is TGTGCCAGTAGTGTCCCCCCCCCAGGCCGGGGCTACACCTTC.

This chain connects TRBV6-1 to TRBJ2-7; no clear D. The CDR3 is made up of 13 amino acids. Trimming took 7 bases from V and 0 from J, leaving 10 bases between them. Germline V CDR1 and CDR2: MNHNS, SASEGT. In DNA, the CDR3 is TGTGCCAGCACCTTGAGCGTCTCCTACGAGCAGTACTTC. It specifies CASTLSVSYEQYF.

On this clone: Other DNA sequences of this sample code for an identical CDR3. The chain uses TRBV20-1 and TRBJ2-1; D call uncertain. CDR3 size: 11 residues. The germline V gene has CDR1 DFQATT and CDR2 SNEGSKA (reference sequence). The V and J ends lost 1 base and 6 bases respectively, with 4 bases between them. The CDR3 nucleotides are TGCAGTGCTAGAGGCAGCAATGAGCAGTTCTTC. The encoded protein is CSARGSNEQFF.

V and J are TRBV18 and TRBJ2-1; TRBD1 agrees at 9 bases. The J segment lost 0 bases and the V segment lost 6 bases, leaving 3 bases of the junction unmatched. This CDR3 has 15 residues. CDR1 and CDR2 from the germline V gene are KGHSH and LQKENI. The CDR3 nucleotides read TGTGCCAGCTCTCGGACAGGGGACTCCTACAATGAGCAGTTCTTC. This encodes CASSRTGDSYNEQFF.

CDR3 protein: CASSPLGVQISGDYEQYF. CDR3 nucleotide sequence: TGTGCCAGCAGCCCCCTTGGGGTACAGATTAGCGGAGACTACGAGCAGTACTTC. This chain connects TRBV11-2 to TRBJ2-7; perhaps TRBD2 as D (6 bases). CDR3 length: 18 residues. V lost 5 bases, J lost 3 bases, and 26 bases lay in between. CDR1 and CDR2 (germline): SGHAT, FQNNGV.

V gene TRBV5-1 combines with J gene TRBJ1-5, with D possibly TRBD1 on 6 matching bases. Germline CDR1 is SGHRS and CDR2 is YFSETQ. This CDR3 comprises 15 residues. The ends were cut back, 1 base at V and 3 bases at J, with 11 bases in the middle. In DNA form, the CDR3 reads TGCGCCAGCAGCTTGTTCCAGGGGCCCAATCAGCCCCAGCATTTT. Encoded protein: CASSLFQGPNQPQHF.

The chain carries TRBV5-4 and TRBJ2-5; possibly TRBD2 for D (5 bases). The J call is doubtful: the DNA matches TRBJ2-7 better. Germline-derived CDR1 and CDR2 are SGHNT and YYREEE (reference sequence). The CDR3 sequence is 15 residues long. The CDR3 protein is CASSFRGESSYEQYF. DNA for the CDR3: TGTGCCAGCAGCTTCCGGGGTGAGAGCTCCTACGAGCAGTACTTC.

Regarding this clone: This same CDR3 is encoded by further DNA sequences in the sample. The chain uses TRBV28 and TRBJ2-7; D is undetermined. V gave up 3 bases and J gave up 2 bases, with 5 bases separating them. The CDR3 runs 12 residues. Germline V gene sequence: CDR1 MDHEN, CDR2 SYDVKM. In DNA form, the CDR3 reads TGTGCCAGCAGTTTGGGTGCCTACGAGCAGTACTTC. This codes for CASSLGAYEQYF.

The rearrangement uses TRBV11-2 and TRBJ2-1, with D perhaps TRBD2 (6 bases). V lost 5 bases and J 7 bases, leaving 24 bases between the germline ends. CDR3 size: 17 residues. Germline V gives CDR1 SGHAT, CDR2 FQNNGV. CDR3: CASSVRRGALEWNEQFF. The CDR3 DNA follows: TGTGCCAGCAGCGTACGCCGCGGGGCACTAGAATGGAATGAGCAGTTCTTC.

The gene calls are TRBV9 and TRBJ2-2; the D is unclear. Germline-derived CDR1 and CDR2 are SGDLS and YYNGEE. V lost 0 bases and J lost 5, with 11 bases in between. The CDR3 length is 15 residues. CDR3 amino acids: CASSVDGRQTGELFF. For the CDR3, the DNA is TGTGCCAGCAGCGTAGACGGACGTCAAACCGGGGAGCTGTTTTTT.

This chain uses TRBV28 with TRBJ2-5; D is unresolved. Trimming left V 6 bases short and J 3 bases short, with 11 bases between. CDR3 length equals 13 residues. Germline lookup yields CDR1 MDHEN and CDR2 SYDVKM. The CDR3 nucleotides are TGTGCCAGCAGCAAGGGCGGCGAAGAGACCCAGTACTTC. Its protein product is CASSKGGEETQYF. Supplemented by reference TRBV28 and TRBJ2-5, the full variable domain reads DVKVTQSSRYLVKRTGEKVFLECVQDMDHENMFWYRQDPGLGLRLIYFSYDVKMKEKGDIPEGYSVSREKKERFSLILESASTNQTSMYLCASSKGGEETQYFGPGTRLLVL.

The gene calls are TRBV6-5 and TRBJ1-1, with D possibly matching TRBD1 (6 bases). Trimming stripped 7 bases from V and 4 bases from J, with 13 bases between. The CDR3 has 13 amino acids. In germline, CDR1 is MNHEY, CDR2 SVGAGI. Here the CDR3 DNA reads TGTGCCAGCATGTCAGGGGTTGCCACTGAAGCTTTCTTT. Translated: CASMSGVATEAFF.

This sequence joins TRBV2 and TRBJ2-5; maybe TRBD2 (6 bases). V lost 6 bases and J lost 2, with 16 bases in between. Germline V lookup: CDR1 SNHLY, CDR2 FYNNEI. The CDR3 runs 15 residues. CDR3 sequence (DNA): TGTGCCAGCAGAGCAGGGACTGGCTCTCAAGAGACCCAGTACTTC. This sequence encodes CASRAGTGSQETQYF.

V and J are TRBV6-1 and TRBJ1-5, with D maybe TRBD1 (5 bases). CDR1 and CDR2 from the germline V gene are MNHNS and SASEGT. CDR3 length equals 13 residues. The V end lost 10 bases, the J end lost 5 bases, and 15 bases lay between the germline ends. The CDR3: CATGFGGDQPQHF. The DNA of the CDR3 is TGTGCCACGGGCTTTGGGGGGGATCAGCCCCAGCATTTT.

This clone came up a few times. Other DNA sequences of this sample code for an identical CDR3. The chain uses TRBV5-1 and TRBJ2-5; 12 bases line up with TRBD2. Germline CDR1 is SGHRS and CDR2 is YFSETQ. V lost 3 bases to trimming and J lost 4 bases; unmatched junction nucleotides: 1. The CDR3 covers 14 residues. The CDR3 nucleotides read TGCGCCAGCAGCTCGGGACTAGCGGGAGAGACCCAGTACTTC. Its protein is CASSSGLAGETQYF.